Presented here are 2 T cell receptor beta chains from one specimen sequenced in a study of blood T cells in healthy people across ages. Primed by a sample-barcoded 5' primer and a J-beta primer mix, a second PCR proceeded for about 6 to 11 cycles. MiXCR, applied by TCRdb to the 5' RACE reads, yields one record per CDR3 protein. Of 1,500,000 or so distinct CDR3 sequences in the sample, roughly 59% were seen once. The sample comprised blood. The receptors derive from a man aged 18 to 30 in good health.

J is TRBJ2-1 and V is TRBV29-1; D unresolved. Germline V lookup: CDR1 SQVTM, CDR2 ANQGSEA. The CDR3 length is 10 residues. The V end was cut by 4 bases, the J end by 13 bases, with 11 bases between. CDR3 protein: CSVGQETQFF. The CDR3 coding sequence is TGCAGCGTTGGCCAAGAGACCCAGTTCTTC.

The chain combines TRBV6-6 with TRBJ1-2, with no clear D. The CDR3 runs to 14 residues. Trimming left V 10 bases short and J 8 bases short, with 23 bases between. Germline CDR1 is MNHNY and CDR2 is SVGAGI (reference sequence). The CDR3 spells CATTIGLKGVGYTF. The CDR3 region has the DNA TGTGCCACCACCATTGGACTCAAGGGTGTCGGCTACACCTTC.